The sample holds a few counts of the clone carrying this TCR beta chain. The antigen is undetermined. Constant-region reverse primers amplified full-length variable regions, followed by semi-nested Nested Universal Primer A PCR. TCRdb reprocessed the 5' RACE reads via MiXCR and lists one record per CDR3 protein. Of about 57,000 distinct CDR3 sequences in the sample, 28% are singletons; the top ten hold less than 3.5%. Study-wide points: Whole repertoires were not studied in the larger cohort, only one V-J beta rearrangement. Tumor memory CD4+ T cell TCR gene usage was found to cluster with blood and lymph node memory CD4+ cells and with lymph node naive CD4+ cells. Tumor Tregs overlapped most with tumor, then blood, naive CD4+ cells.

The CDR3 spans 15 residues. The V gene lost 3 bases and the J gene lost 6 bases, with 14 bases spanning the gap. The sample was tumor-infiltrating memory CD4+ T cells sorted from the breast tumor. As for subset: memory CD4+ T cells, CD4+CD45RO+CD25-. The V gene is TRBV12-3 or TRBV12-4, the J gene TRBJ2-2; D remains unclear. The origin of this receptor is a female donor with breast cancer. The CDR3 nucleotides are TGTGCCAGCAGTTTTAAGTACGATCCACCCGGGGAGCTGTTTTTT. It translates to CASSFKYDPPGELFF.